A selection of T cell receptor beta chains follows, all from one sample in a study of T cell responses to AZD1222 COVID-19 vaccine. Data came from immunoSEQ multiplex PCR; TCRdb stores just in-frame clones and leaves some out. The sample holds 150,000 to 200,000 clones, just over 85% seen once. The material was peripheral blood, obtained on day 0 of AZD1222 vaccination. These receptors were obtained from an adult in good health. Each CDR3 is given with its conserved first and last residue. D genes are given only for firm matches. Some rows mark clone size as missing; the rest say once, few, many or name a class of expanded clone.

clone_size	d_call	j_call	v_call	cdr3_nt	cdr3_aa
NA	NA	TRBJ2-7	TRBV27	TGTGCCAGCAGCACCCTAGCCCCAGGTTCTCGGCGGAGCTCCTACGAGCAGTACTTC	CASSTLAPGSRRSSYEQYF
NA	TRBD1	TRBJ1-4	TRBV2	TGTGCCACGCAGGGGGGCCCTAATGAAAAACTGTTTTTT	CATQGGPNEKLFF
NA	TRBD1	TRBJ2-2	TRBV5-6	TGTGCCAGCAGCGCGACAGGGGGTGGAGGGGCCGGGGAGCTGTTTTTT	CASSATGGGGAGELFF
NA	NA	TRBJ1-1	TRBV6-6	TGTGCCAGCAGTTTTGGTTTTGGGAACACTGAAGCTTTCTTT	CASSFGFGNTEAFF
NA	NA	TRBJ2-5	TRBV5-4	TGTGCCAGCAGCTTGGGGCAGGGAGACGAGACCCAGTACTTC	CASSLGQGDETQYF
NA	TRBD1	TRBJ2-7	TRBV2	TGTGCCAGCACGGGACAGTCCACCTACGAGCAGTACTTC	CASTGQSTYEQYF
NA	TRBD2	TRBJ2-2	TRBV11-3	TGTGCCAGCAGCGCATCGGTACCTAGCGGGGGGGCGAACACCGGGGAGCTGTTTTTT	CASSASVPSGGANTGELFF
NA	NA	TRBJ2-6	TRBV11-2	TGTGCCAGCAGTCCAGGGTCCTTCAGCTCTGGGGCCAACGTCCTGACTTTC	CASSPGSFSSGANVLTF
NA	NA	TRBJ2-3	TRBV9	TGTGCCAGCAGCGTAGCTGGGGGTGATACGCAGTATTTT	CASSVAGGDTQYF
NA	NA	TRBJ2-1	TRBV7-9	TGTGCCAGCAGCTTAGCCGGGACTTCTAATGAGCAGTTCTTC	CASSLAGTSNEQFF
NA	TRBD1	TRBJ1-2	TRBV7-8	TGTGCCAGCAGCCCAAGGGATGGGACAGGGGGCGCAAACTATGGCTACACCTTC	CASSPRDGTGGANYGYTF
once	NA	TRBJ2-7	TRBV5-1	TGCGCCAGCAGCCAGGACGGGACCTACGAGCAGTACTTC	CASSQDGTYEQYF
NA	NA	TRBJ2-7	TRBV11-3	TGTGCCAGCAGCCTAGCAGGTAATTCCTACGAGCAGTACTTC	CASSLAGNSYEQYF
NA	TRBD1	TRBJ1-6	TRBV2	TGTGCCAGTAGCGGACAGGGGTTAACTTCACCCCTCCACTTT	CASSGQGLTSPLHF
NA	TRBD1	TRBJ1-6	TRBV5-1	TGCGCCAGCAGCCGAGGACAGGGAGGTTCACCCCTCCACTTT	CASSRGQGGSPLHF
NA	NA	TRBJ1-2	TRBV24-1	TGTGCCACCAGTTCTACCTTAAACTATGGCTACACCTTC	CATSSTLNYGYTF
NA	TRBD2	TRBJ2-7	TRBV7-9	TGTGCCAGCAGCTTAGGAGCAGGGAGGGACTACGAGCAGTACTTC	CASSLGAGRDYEQYF
NA	NA	TRBJ1-1	TRBV19	TGTGCCAGTAGGCCGGGTCAGAACACTGAAGCTTTCTTT	CASRPGQNTEAFF
NA	NA	TRBJ1-2	TRBV30	TGTGCCTGGAGTCGACAGAACTATAATGGCTACACCTTC	CAWSRQNYNGYTF
NA	TRBD1	TRBJ1-1	TRBV2	TGTGCCAGCAACCTGGGACAGCTAAACACTGAAGCTTTCTTT	CASNLGQLNTEAFF
NA	NA	TRBJ1-2	TRBV7-6	TGTGCCAGCAGCTTAGGCCCCCCCACAGGGACCGCTAACTATGGCTACACCTTC	CASSLGPPTGTANYGYTF
NA	TRBD1	TRBJ2-3	TRBV5-1	TGCGCCAGCAGCGCCCAGGGGGAGCGCACAGATACGCAGTATTTT	CASSAQGERTDTQYF
NA	TRBD1	TRBJ1-6	TRBV7-2	TGTGCCAGCAGCCCGGAAGGGACAGGGGATTCACCCCTCCACTTT	CASSPEGTGDSPLHF
NA	NA	TRBJ1-1	TRBV30	TGTGCCTGGAGTAACAGGGATGACACTGAAGCTTTCTTT	CAWSNRDDTEAFF
few	TRBD1	TRBJ1-6	TRBV6-1	TGTGCCAGCAGTGAAGCCCCGGACAGGGCTTCACCCCTCCACTTT	CASSEAPDRASPLHF
NA	NA	TRBJ2-1	TRBV5-4	TGTGCCAGCAGCTTACTAGAGTCTTTCAATGAGCAGTTCTTC	CASSLLESFNEQFF
NA	TRBD1	TRBJ1-2	TRBV7-9	TGTGCCAGCAGCTTAGGGGCAGGGGGACCCGCTAACTATGGCTACACCTTC	CASSLGAGGPANYGYTF
NA	TRBD1	TRBJ1-1	TRBV27	TGTGCCAGCAGTTTGGTCGGACAGGGTGTGGCGGGGACTGAAGCTTTCTTT	CASSLVGQGVAGTEAFF
NA	NA	TRBJ1-6	TRBV5-1	TGCGCCAGCAGCTTGGAAGGCGTCTCCTATAATTCACCCCTCCACTTT	CASSLEGVSYNSPLHF
NA	NA	TRBJ1-1	TRBV6-5	TGTGCCAGCACCGAACGCAGGGAAGTAGAAGCTTTCTTT	CASTERREVEAFF
NA	TRBD2	TRBJ2-1	TRBV7-2	TGTGCCAGCAGCTTACTGGGACTAGCGGGGGCGGGGAATGAGCAGTTCTTC	CASSLLGLAGAGNEQFF
NA	NA	TRBJ2-5	TRBV18	TGTGCCAGCTCACCAAATTCAGACCAAGAGACCCAGTACTTC	CASSPNSDQETQYF
NA	NA	TRBJ2-2	TRBV7-9	TGTGCCAGCAGCTCCACGGTGCTGTTTTTT	CASSSTVLFF
NA	TRBD1	TRBJ2-3	TRBV7-6	TGTGCCAGCAGCTTAGACCAGGGGGCGGGCACAGATACGCAGTATTTT	CASSLDQGAGTDTQYF
NA	NA	TRBJ1-2	TRBV20-1	TGCAGTGCTAGTGCCTCTGGGGGCTACACCTTC	CSASASGGYTF
NA	NA	TRBJ2-7	TRBV5-1	TGCGCCAGCAGCTTGGAAGCACCGTCGGACGAGCAGTACTTC	CASSLEAPSDEQYF
NA	NA	TRBJ2-3	TRBV7-8	TGTGCCAGCAGCTTCGCGGGGTCGCTAGATACGCAGTATTTT	CASSFAGSLDTQYF
NA	NA	TRBJ2-1	TRBV12-3/TRBV12-4	TGTGCCAGCAGTCTGGGGGTTTTGAATGAGCAGTTCTTC	CASSLGVLNEQFF
NA	NA	TRBJ1-3	TRBV9	TGTGCCAGCAGCGTAGGCGGAGTCTCTGGAAACACCATATATTTT	CASSVGGVSGNTIYF
once	TRBD2	TRBJ2-1	TRBV18	TGTGCCAGCTCACCACCCAGCGGGGGGGCCGTGAATGAGCAGTTCTTC	CASSPPSGGAVNEQFF
NA	TRBD1	TRBJ1-2	TRBV4-3	TGCGCCAGCAGCCAAGAGATTACAGGGGGAGGCTACACCTTC	CASSQEITGGGYTF
NA	NA	TRBJ1-6	TRBV27	TGTGCCAGCAGTTTAGCCCCACGGGGGCGACCCAATTCACCCCTCCACTTT	CASSLAPRGRPNSPLHF
once	NA	TRBJ1-1	TRBV6-6	TGTGCCAGCAGTTACTTGGGGAACACTGAAGCTTTCTTT	CASSYLGNTEAFF
NA	NA	TRBJ2-5	TRBV7-9	TGTGCCAGCAGCTTAAGGGCAGGGTACCAAGAGACCCAGTACTTC	CASSLRAGYQETQYF
once	TRBD1	TRBJ2-1	TRBV9	TGTGCCAGCAGCGTAGGAGGGGGACAGGAGCAGTTCTTC	CASSVGGGQEQFF
NA	TRBD2	TRBJ2-7	TRBV28	TGTGCCAGCAGCGCTCATTCTCCCTTCACCGGGACTAGCGGGATCTACGAGCAGTACTTC	CASSAHSPFTGTSGIYEQYF
NA	NA	TRBJ2-2	TRBV6-5	TGTGCCAGCAGTTACCAGATCACCGGGGAGCTGTTTTTT	CASSYQITGELFF
NA	TRBD1	TRBJ1-2	TRBV30	TGTGCCTGGAGCGACAGGGGGGCGGCTGGCTACACCTTC	CAWSDRGAAGYTF
NA	NA	TRBJ1-2	TRBV19	TGTGCCAGTAGTATAAAGGCGGGGGCCAACTATGGCTACACCTTC	CASSIKAGANYGYTF
NA	NA	TRBJ2-1	TRBV21-1	TGTGCCAGCAGCAAGGGGAATGACGACTACAATGAGCAGTTCTTC	CASSKGNDDYNEQFF
once	NA	TRBJ2-1	TRBV3-1/TRBV3-2	TGTGCCAGCAGCCAAGGCGGGACATACAATGAGCAGTTCTTC	CASSQGGTYNEQFF
NA	NA	TRBJ2-4	TRBV7-8	TGTGCCAGCAGCTTAGATCCGGGCATGACCAAAAACATTCAGTACTTC	CASSLDPGMTKNIQYF
NA	NA	TRBJ1-2	TRBV6-5	TGTGCCAGCGTAGACTCCGCTAACTATGGCTACACCTTC	CASVDSANYGYTF